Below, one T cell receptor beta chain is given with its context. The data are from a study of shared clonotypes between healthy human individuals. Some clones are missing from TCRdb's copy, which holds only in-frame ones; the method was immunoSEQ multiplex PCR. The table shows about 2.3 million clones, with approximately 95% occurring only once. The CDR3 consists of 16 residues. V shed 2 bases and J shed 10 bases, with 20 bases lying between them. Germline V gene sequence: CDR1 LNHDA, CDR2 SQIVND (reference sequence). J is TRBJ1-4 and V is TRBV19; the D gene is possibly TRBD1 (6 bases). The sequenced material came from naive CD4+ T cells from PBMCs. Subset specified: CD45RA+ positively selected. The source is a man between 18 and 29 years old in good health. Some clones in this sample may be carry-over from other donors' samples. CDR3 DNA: TGTGCCAGTAGTATAAACGTCTCAAGGAGAGGGGGAAAACTGTTTTTT. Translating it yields CASSINVSRRGGKLFF.